The present TCR beta chain was sequenced within a study of Ad26.COV2.S vaccination and SARS-CoV-2 variants. Indicated treatment: around 19 received Ad26.COV2.S at low or high dose, single or two shots; about 5 received placebo; per-sample allocation not given. Sampling was performed 63 days after the first vaccine or placebo injection. It was an adult aged 18-55 years in Boston who was the donor. What was given as vaccine was an Ad26 vector encoding Wuhan-strain SARS-CoV-2 spike. Germline loops: CDR1 LGHNT, CDR2 FRNRAP. This CDR3 has 14 residues. Trimming took off 0 bases at V and 4 bases at J, with 8 bases between the two ends. TCRdb keeps only in-frame clones here, not all; method: immunoSEQ multiplex PCR. The data show some 640,000 clones, roughly 90% seen once.

The source is a person aged 18-60 years who received the Ad26.COV2.S COVID-19 vaccine or a placebo. This chain uses TRBV12-5 with TRBJ2-3; a possible D gene is TRBD2 (5 bases). The sample consisted of peripheral blood, taken in a trial of Ad26.COV2.S vaccine versus placebo. CDR3 DNA sequence: TGTGCTAGTGGTTTGGTGAGCGGCCCAGATACGCAGTATTTT. Its protein product is CASGLVSGPDTQYF.